This T cell receptor (beta chain) was sequenced for a study of T cell responses to AZD1222 COVID-19 vaccine. The study, taken as a whole, reports: Among vaccine-associated CD4 TCRs, coverage spanned spike, with dominance at 160-218 and 743-854.

Using immunoSEQ multiplex PCR, the repertoire was profiled, and TCRdb retains in-frame clones only, with some absent. Altogether some 150,000 clones are present, 88% being singletons, with the ten largest covering about 4.3%. Germline V lookup: CDR1 MNHEY, CDR2 SMNVEV (reference sequence). V gave up 4 bases and J gave up 0 bases; unmatched junction bases: 2. The CDR3 sequence is 14 residues long. As for this clone: Its specificity is unknown.

The rearrangement uses TRBV27 and TRBJ1-2; 7 bases agree with TRBD1. The origin of this receptor is an adult who received the AZD1222 COVID-19 vaccine. The sequencing here drew on peripheral blood, taken 28 days after the second AZD1222 dose. The CDR3 spells CASSWGTANYGYTF. CDR3 DNA: TGTGCCAGCAGTTGGGGGACAGCTAACTATGGCTACACCTTC.